This TCR beta chain was observed in a study of shared clonotypes between healthy human individuals. Study background: Per donor, three plates held CD4 naive cells, three held CD4 memory, two held CD8 naive and one held CD8 memory. Study conclusions and caveats: Clonotype sharing among donors was thought likely to change with sequencing depth.

To note about this clone: What it binds is not known.

Genomic DNA per cell subset filled all wells of several immunoSEQ plates. Per the authors' pipeline: Filtering differed, since immunoSEQ gave only junction sequences and no quality scores. Method: immunoSEQ multiplex PCR; TCRdb's copy keeps in-frame clones and lacks some. V and J calls and clone size are as listed in that table; D and trimming were resolved from the DNA. Altogether 500,000 to 550,000 clones are present, 90% to 97% being singletons, with the ten largest covering about 0.06%. The J segment lost 6 bases and the V segment lost 6 bases, leaving 9 bases of the junction unmatched. The CDR3 loop spans 14 amino acids. Germline lookup yields CDR1 SGHRS and CDR2 YFSETQ.

This sequence originates from a woman in her twenties or thirties in good health. The chain carries TRBV5-1 and TRBJ2-1; 7 nucleotides align to TRBD1. The sequencing sample was made of naive CD4+ T cells sorted from blood. Subset indicated: CD45RA+ positively selected. CDR3 coding DNA: TGCGCCAGCAACCGACAGGGTTATCGCAATGAGCAGTTCTTC. Residues: CASNRQGYRNEQFF.